Listed below are T cell receptor beta chains from one sample, sequenced in a study of shared T cell receptors in the human thymus. Clones were read by immunoSEQ multiplex PCR, and TCRdb kept only the in-frame ones, dropping some. The data hold 500,000 to 550,000 clones, with about 80% observed a single time. The sample was also linked to a second study, of human thymus T cells.

The sequencing input was thymocytes. These receptors came from a boy under three years old with a congenital heart defect. Both conserved end residues are part of each CDR3. D genes are given only for firm matches. A row's size may be missing; if present it is once, few, many or a size class.

TRBV5-8	-	TRBJ1-1	TRBD1	CASSLGGQKLGAFF	TGTGCCAGCAGCTTGGGGGGACAGAAGCTGGGGGCTTTCTTT
TRBV5-4	-	TRBJ1-2	TRBD1	CASSWRDSFYGYTF	TGTGCCAGCAGCTGGAGGGACAGTTTCTATGGCTACACCTTC
TRBV5-5	-	TRBJ2-7	-	CASSGTGFSLYEQYF	TGTGCCAGCAGCGGTACAGGCTTTTCCCTCTACGAGCAGTACTTC
TRBV7-2	-	TRBJ2-1	TRBD1	CASSSGQDNEQFF	TGTGCCAGCAGTTCGGGACAGGACAATGAGCAGTTCTTC
TRBV5-4	-	TRBJ1-1	TRBD1	CASSRVGTENTEAFF	TGTGCCAGCAGCCGCGTAGGGACAGAGAACACTGAAGCTTTCTTT
TRBV4-2	-	TRBJ2-1	TRBD1	CASSQSGDRGINEQFF	TGTGCCAGCAGCCAATCAGGGGACAGGGGAATAAATGAGCAGTTCTTC
TRBV11-3	-	TRBJ2-2	-	CASSLDRPNTGELFF	TGTGCCAGCAGCTTAGACAGGCCGAACACCGGGGAGCTGTTTTTT
TRBV11-3	-	TRBJ2-7	TRBD1	CASSMGQGSYEQYF	TGTGCCAGCAGCATGGGACAGGGGAGCTACGAGCAGTACTTC
TRBV18	once	TRBJ2-7	TRBD1	CASSPPPGGEQYF	TGTGCCAGCTCACCACCCCCAGGGGGCGAGCAGTACTTC
TRBV5-6	few	TRBJ1-6	-	CASSLAGLRSSPLHF	TGTGCCAGCAGCTTGGCGGGGTTGCGGTCTTCACCCCTCCACTTT
TRBV19	-	TRBJ2-1	-	CASSPGPLDNEQFF	TGTGCCAGTAGCCCTGGGCCCTTGGACAATGAGCAGTTCTTC
TRBV30	-	TRBJ2-1	TRBD2	CAWSASGSLWNEQFF	TGTGCCTGGAGTGCTAGCGGGAGTTTGTGGAATGAGCAGTTCTTC
TRBV10-3	-	TRBJ2-2	TRBD1	CATKPQGSGELFF	TGTGCCACCAAACCACAGGGGAGCGGGGAGCTGTTTTTT
TRBV28	few	TRBJ2-7	-	CASSFHQGYEQYF	TGTGCCAGCAGTTTCCATCAGGGATACGAGCAGTACTTC
TRBV7-9	-	TRBJ2-1	-	CASSLEIGGQIDNEQFF	TGTGCCAGCAGCTTAGAAATAGGCGGCCAGATAGACAATGAGCAGTTCTTC
TRBV6-4	-	TRBJ2-7	TRBD2	CASSDSRSGRVDEQYF	TGTGCCAGCAGTGACAGCCGTAGCGGGAGGGTCGACGAGCAGTACTTC
TRBV6-5	-	TRBJ1-1	-	CASRRRGRNTEAFF	TGTGCCAGCAGACGCCGGGGGAGGAACACTGAAGCTTTCTTT
TRBV6-6	few	TRBJ1-2	TRBD1	CASSYSGQGWSGYTF	TGTGCCAGCAGTTACTCAGGACAGGGATGGAGCGGCTACACCTTC
TRBV6-5	-	TRBJ2-5	-	CASSYSAGWGETQYF	TGTGCCAGCAGTTACTCTGCGGGGTGGGGGGAGACCCAGTACTTC
TRBV19	-	TRBJ1-5	TRBD1	CASSIDRGQNQPQHF	TGTGCCAGTAGTATAGACAGGGGGCAGAATCAGCCCCAGCATTTT
TRBV6-5	-	TRBJ1-2	TRBD1	CASSPVSDRGCGYTF	TGTGCCAGCAGCCCAGTATCGGACAGGGGTTGTGGCTACACCTTC
TRBV5-1	-	TRBJ1-2	TRBD1	CASSLAEGANDGYTF	TGCGCCAGCAGCTTGGCCGAGGGGGCGAATGATGGCTACACCTTC